The clone carrying this T cell receptor (beta chain) appeared a few times. In germline, CDR1 is MNHNS, CDR2 SASEGT. The CDR3 length is 13 residues. J was trimmed by 4 bases and V by 3 bases; bases with no gene match: 0. Generated by immunoSEQ multiplex PCR, the TCRdb table keeps only in-frame clones and is missing some. The data hold about 24,000 clones, with roughly two thirds observed a single time. The sample comes from a study of T cells in narcolepsy. The sequenced sample consisted of memory (CD45RA-) CD4+ T cells from blood. This clonotype was obtained from a human donor in good health. V usage is TRBV6-1 and J usage is TRBJ1-5, with 7 positions matching TRBD1. The CDR3 is CASSETGNQPQHF. In DNA form, the CDR3 reads TGTGCCAGCAGTGAGACAGGGAATCAGCCCCAGCATTTT.